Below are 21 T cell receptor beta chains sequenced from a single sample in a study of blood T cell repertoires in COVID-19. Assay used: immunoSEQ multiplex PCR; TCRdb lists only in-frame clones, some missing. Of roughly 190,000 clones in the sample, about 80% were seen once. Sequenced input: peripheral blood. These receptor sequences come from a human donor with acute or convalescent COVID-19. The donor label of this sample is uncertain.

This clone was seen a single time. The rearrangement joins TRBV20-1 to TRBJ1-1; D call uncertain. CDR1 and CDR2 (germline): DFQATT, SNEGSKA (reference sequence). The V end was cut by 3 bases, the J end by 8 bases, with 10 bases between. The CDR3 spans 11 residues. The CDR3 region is CSASPVEEAFF. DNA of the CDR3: TGCAGTGCTAGTCCCGTAGAGGAAGCTTTCTTT.

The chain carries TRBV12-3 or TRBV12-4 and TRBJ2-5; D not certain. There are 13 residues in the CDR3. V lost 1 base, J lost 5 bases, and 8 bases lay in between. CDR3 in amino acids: CASSLGNLETQYF. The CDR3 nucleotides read TGTGCCAGCAGTTTAGGTAATCTTGAGACCCAGTACTTC.

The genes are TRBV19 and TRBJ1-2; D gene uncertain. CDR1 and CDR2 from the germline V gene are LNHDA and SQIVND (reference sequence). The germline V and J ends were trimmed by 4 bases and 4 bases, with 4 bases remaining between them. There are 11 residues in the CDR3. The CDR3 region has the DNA TGTGCCAGTAGTAGAGTCTATGGCTACACCTTC. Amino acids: CASSRVYGYTF.

CDR3 loop: CASSLKPGQGSYGYTF. CDR3 bases: TGTGCCAGCAGCTTAAAGCCGGGACAGGGGAGCTATGGCTACACCTTC. The chain links TRBV7-3 to TRBJ1-2; TRBD1 aligns across 10 bases. V lost 1 base, J lost 4 bases, and 6 bases stayed unmatched. This CDR3 contains 16 residues. CDR1 is SGHTA, CDR2 FQGTGA, per germline. The variable domain in full, with the rest retrieved from reference TRBV7-3 and TRBJ1-2, is GAGVSQTPSNKVTEKGKYVELRCDPISGHTALYWYRQSLGQGPEFLIYFQGTGAADDSGLPNDRFFAVRPEGSVSTLKIQRTERGDSAVYLCASSLKPGQGSYGYTFGSGTRLTVV.

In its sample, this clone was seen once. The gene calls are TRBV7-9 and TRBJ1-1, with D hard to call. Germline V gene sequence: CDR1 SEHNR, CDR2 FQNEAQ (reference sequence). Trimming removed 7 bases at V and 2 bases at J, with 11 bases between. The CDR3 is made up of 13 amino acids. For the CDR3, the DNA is TGTGCCAGCACTCGACGGGATAACACTGAAGCTTTCTTT. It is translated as CASTRRDNTEAFF.

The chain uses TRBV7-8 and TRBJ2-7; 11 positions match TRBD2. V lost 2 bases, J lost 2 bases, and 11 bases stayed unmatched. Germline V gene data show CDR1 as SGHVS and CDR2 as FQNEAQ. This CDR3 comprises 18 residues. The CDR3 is CASSLISPGLAATYEQYF. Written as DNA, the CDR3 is TGTGCCAGCAGCTTAATCTCCCCGGGACTAGCGGCGACCTACGAGCAGTACTTC.

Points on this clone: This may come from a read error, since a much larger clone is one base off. This chain's CDR3 is CASSLEGANTGELFF. The CDR3 nucleotides read TGCGCCAGCAGCTTGGAAGGGGCGAACACCGGGGAGCTGTTTTTT. The chain recombines TRBV5-1 with TRBJ2-2, with D tentatively TRBD1 (5 bases). This CDR3 comprises 15 residues. Trimming took 0 bases from V and 0 from J, leaving 6 bases between them. CDR1 is SGHRS, CDR2 YFSETQ, per germline.

This CDR3 is CAWTPTGGSSYNEQFF. CDR3 DNA sequence: TGTGCCTGGACCCCCACTGGCGGGAGCTCCTACAATGAGCAGTTCTTC. This chain joins TRBV30 and TRBJ2-1; 7 bases agree with TRBD2. Unmatched junction bases numbered 9, after V lost 4 bases and J lost 0 bases. The germline V gene has CDR1 GTSNPN and CDR2 SVGIG (reference sequence). This CDR3 is built from 16 residues.

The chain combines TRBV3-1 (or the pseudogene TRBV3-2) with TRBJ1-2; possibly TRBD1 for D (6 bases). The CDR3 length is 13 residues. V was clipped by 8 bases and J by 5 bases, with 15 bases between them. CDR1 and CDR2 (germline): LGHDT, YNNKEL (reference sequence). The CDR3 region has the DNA TGTGCCAGCTCCCGAGGGGGGGAATATGGCTACACCTTC. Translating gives CASSRGGEYGYTF.

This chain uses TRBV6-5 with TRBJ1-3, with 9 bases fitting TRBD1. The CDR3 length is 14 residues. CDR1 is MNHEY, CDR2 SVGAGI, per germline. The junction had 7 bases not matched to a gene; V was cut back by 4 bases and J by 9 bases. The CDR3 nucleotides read TGTGCCAGCAGTTCGGGACAGGGTTTGGTCACCATATATTTT. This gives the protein CASSSGQGLVTIYF.

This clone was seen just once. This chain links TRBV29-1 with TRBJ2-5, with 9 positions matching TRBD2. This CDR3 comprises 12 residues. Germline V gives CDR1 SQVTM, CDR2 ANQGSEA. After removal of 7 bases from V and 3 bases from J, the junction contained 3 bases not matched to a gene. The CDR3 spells CSGLAGEETQYF. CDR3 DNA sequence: TGCAGCGGATTAGCGGGGGAAGAGACCCAGTACTTC.

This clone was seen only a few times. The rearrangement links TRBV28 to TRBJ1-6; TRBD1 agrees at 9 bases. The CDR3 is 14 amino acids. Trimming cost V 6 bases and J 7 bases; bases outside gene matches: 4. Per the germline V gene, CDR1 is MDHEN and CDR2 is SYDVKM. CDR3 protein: CASRGQGGNSPLHF. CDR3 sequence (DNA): TGTGCCAGCAGGGGACAGGGAGGCAATTCACCCCTCCACTTT.

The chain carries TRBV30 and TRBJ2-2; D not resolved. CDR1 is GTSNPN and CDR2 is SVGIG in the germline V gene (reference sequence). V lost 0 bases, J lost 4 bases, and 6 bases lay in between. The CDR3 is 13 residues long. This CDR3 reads CAWSVSGTGELFF. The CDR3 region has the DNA TGTGCCTGGAGTGTATCGGGCACCGGGGAGCTGTTTTTT.

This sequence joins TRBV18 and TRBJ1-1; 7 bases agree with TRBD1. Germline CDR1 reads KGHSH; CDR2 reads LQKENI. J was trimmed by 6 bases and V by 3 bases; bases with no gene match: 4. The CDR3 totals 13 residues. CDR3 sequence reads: CASSPDREAEAFF. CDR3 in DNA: TGTGCCAGCTCACCTGACAGGGAGGCTGAAGCTTTCTTT.

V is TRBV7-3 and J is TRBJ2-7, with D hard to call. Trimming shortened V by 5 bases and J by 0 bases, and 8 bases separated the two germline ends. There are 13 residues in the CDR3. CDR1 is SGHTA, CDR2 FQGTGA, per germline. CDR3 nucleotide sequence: TGTGCCAGCAGCGTAGGAGACTCCTACGAGCAGTACTTC. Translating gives CASSVGDSYEQYF.

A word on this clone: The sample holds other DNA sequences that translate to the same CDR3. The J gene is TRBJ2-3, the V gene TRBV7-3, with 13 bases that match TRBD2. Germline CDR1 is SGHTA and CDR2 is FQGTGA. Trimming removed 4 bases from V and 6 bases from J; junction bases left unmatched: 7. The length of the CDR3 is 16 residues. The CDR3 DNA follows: TGTGCCAGCAGCTCGGGACTAGCGGGGTCTGCGGATACGCAGTATTTT. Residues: CASSSGLAGSADTQYF. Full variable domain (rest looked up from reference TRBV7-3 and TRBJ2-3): GAGVSQTPSNKVTEKGKYVELRCDPISGHTALYWYRQSLGQGPEFLIYFQGTGAADDSGLPNDRFFAVRPEGSVSTLKIQRTERGDSAVYLCASSSGLAGSADTQYFGPGTRLTVL.

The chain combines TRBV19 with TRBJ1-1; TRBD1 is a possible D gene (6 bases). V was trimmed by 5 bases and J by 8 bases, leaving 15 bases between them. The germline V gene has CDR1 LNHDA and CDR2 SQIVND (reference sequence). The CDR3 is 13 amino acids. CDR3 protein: CASSVTGSLEAFF. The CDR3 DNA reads TGTGCCAGTAGTGTAACAGGGTCCTTGGAAGCTTTCTTT.

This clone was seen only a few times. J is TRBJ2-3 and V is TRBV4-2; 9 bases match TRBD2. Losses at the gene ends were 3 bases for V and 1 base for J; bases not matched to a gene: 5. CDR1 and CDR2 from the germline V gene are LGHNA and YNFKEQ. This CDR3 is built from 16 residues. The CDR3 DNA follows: TGTGCCAGCAGCCAGGTCTCTAGCGGGGGCACAGATACGCAGTATTTT. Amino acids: CASSQVSSGGTDTQYF.

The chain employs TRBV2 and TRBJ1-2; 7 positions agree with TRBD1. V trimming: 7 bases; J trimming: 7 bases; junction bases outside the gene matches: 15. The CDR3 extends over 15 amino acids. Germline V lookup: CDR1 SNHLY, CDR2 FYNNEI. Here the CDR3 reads CASTVTPTGSGGYTF. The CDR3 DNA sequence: TGTGCCAGCACCGTCACCCCGACAGGGTCTGGTGGCTACACCTTC.

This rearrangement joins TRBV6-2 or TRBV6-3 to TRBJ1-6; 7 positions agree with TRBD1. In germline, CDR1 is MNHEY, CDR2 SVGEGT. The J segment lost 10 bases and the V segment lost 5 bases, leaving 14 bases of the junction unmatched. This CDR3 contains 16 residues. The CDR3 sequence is CASSTGAGTVVSPLHF. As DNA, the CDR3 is TGTGCCAGCAGTACTGGGGCCGGGACAGTTGTGTCACCCCTCCACTTT.

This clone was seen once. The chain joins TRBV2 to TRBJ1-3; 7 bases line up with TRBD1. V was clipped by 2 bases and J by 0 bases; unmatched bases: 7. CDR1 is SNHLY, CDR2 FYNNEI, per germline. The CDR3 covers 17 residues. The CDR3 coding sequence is TGTGCCAGCAGTGAATGGGACAGCGGCTTCTCTGGAAACACCATATATTTT. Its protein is CASSEWDSGFSGNTIYF.